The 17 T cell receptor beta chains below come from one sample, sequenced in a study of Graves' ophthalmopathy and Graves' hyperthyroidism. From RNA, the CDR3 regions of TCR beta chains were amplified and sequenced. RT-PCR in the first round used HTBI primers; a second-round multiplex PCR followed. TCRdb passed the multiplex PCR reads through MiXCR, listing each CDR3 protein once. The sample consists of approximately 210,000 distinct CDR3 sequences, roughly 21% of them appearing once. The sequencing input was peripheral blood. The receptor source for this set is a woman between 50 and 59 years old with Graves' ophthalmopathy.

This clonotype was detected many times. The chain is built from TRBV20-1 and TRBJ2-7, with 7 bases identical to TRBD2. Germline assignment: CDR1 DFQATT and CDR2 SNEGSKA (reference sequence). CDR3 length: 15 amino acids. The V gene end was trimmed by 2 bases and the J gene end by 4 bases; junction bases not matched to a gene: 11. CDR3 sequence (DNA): TGCAGTGCTAGAAGGTTGAGCGGGATGGGATACGAGCAGTACTTC. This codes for CSARRLSGMGYEQYF.

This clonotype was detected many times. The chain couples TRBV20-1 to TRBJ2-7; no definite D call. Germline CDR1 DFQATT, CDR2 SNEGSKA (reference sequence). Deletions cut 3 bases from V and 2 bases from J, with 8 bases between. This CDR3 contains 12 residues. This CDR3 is CSARRQAYEQYF. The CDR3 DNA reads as TGCAGTGCTAGGAGGCAGGCCTACGAGCAGTACTTC.

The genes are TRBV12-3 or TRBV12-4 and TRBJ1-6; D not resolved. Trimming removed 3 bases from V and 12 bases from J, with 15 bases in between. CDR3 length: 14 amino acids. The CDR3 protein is CASSFGPLEGPLHF. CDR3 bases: TGTGCCAGCAGTTTTGGGCCCCTAGAAGGACCCCTCCACTTT.

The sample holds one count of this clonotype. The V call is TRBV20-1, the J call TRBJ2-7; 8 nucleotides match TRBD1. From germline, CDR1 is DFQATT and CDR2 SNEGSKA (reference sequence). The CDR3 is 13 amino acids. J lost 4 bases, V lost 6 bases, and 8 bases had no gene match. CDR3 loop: CSAGQESGYEQYF. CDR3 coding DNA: TGCAGTGCGGGACAGGAGAGTGGATACGAGCAGTACTTC.

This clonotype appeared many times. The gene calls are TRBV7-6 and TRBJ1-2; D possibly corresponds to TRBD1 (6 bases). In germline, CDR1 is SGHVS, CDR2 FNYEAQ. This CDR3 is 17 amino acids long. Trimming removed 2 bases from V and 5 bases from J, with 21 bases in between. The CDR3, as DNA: TGTGCCAGCAGCTTATCGTCTAGGGGGGGACCGAAGTATGGCTACACCTTC. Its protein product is CASSLSSRGGPKYGYTF. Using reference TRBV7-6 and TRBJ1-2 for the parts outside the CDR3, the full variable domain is GAGVSQSPRYKVTKRGQDVALRCDPISGHVSLYWYRQALGQGPEFLTYFNYEAQQDKSGLPNDRFSAERPEGSISTLTIQRTEQRDSAMYRCASSLSSRGGPKYGYTFGSGTRLTVV.

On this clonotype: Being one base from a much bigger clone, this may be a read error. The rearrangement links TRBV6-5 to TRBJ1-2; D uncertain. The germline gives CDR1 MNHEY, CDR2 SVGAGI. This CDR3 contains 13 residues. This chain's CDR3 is CASSYRASDGCTF. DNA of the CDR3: TGTGCCAGCAGTTACAGGGCTTCGGATGGCTGCACCTTC.

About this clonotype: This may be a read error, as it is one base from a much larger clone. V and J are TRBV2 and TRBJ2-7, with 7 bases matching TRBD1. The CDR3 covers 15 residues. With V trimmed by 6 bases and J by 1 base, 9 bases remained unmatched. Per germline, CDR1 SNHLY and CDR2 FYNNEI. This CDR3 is CASSNPEQGSYEQYF. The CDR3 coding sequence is TGTGCCAGCAGCAACCCGGAACAGGGGTCCTACGAGCAGTACTTC.

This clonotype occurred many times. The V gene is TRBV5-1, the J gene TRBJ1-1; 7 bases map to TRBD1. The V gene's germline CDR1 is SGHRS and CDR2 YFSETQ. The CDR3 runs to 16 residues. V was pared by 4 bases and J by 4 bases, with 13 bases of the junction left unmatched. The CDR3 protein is CASSLRQGARSTEAFF. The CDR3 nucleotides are TGCGCCAGCAGCCTCCGACAGGGAGCCCGGAGCACTGAAGCTTTCTTT. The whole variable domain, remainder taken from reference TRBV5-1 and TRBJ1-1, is KAGVTQTPRYLIKTRGQQVTLSCSPISGHRSVSWYQQTPGQGLQFLFEYFSETQRNKGNFPGRFSGRQFSNSRSEMNVSTLELGDSALYLCASSLRQGARSTEAFFGQGTRLTVV.

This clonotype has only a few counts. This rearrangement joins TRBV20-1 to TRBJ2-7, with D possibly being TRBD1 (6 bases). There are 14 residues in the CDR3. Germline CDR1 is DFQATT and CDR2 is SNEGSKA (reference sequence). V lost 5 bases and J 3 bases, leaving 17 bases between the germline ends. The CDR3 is CSAGPTGTFYEQYF. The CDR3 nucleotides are TGCAGTGCTGGACCGACAGGAACCTTCTACGAGCAGTACTTC.

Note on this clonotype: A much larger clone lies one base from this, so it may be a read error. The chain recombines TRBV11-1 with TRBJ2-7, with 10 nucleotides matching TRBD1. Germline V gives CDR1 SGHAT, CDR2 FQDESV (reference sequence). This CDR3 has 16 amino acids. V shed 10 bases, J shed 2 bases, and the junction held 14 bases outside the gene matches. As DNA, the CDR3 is TGTGCCATCATCCCAATCCGGGACAGGGGAACCTACGAGCAGTACTTC. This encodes CAIIPIRDRGTYEQYF.

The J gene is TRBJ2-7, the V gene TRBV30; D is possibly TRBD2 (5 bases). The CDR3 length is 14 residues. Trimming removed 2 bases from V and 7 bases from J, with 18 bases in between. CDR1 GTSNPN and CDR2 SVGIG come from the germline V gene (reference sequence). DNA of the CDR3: TGTGCCTGGAGTCAACGGGGTAGGTTAAATGAGCAGTACTTC. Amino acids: CAWSQRGRLNEQYF.

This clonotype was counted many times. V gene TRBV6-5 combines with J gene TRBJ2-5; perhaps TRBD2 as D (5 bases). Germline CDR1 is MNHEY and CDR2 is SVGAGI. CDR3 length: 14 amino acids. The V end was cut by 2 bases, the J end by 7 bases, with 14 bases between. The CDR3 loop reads CASSYASQIATQYF. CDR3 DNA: TGTGCCAGCAGTTACGCTAGCCAGATCGCGACCCAGTACTTC.

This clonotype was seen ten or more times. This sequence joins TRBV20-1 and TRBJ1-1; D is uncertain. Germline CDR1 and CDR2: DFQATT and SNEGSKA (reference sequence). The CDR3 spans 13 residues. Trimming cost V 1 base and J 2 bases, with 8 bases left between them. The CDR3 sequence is CSARGTQNTEAFF. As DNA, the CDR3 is TGCAGTGCTAGAGGGACGCAAAACACTGAAGCTTTCTTT.

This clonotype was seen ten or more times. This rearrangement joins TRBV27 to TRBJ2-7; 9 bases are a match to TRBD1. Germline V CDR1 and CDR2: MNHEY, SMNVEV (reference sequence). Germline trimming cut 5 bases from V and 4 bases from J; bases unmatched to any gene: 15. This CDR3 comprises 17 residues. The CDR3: CASSVSLGDRALYEQYF. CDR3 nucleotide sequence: TGTGCCAGCAGTGTGTCGCTTGGGGACAGGGCCCTATACGAGCAGTACTTC.

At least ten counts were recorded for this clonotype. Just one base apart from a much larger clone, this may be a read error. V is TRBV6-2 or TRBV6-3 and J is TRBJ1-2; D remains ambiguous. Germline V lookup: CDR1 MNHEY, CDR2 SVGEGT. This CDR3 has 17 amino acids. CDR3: CASSYSPAGQANYGYAF. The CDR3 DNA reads TGTGCCAGCAGTTACTCCCCAGCAGGCCAAGCTAACTATGGCTACGCCTTC.

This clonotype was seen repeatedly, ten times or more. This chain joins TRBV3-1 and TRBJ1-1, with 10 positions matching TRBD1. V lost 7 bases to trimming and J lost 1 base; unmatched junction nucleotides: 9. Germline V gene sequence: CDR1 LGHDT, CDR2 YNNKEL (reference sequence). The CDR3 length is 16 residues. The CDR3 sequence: CASTSGGTGANTEAFF. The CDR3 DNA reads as TGTGCCAGCACCTCAGGCGGGACAGGGGCGAACACTGAAGCTTTCTTT.

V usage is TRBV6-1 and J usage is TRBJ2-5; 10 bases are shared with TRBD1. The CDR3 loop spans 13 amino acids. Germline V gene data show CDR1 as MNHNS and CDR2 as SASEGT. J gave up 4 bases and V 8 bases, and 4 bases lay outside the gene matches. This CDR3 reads CASGGDRGETQYF. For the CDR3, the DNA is TGTGCCAGCGGAGGGGACAGGGGAGAGACCCAGTACTTC.